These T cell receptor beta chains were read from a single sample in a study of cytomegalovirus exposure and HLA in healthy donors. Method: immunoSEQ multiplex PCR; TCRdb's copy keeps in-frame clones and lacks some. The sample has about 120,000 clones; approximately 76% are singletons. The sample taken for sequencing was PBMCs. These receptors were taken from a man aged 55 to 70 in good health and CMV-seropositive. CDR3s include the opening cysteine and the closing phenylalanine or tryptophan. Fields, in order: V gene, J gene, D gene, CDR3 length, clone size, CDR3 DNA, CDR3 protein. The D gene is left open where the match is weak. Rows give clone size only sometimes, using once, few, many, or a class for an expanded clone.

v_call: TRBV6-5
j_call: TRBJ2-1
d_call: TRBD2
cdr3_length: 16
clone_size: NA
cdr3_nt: TGTGCCAGCAGTTCCGGGCTAGCGGGCCGCTTAAGAGAGCAGTTCTTC
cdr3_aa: CASSSGLAGRLREQFF

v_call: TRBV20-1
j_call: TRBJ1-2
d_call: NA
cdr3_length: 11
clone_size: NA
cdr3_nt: TGCAGTGCTAGCCCTCAGTATGGCTACACCTTC
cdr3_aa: CSASPQYGYTF

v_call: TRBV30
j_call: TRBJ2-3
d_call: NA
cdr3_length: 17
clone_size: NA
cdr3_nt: TGTGCCTGGAGTACAGCGGGCCCTCTCACAGGCACAGATACGCAGTATTTT
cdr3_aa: CAWSTAGPLTGTDTQYF

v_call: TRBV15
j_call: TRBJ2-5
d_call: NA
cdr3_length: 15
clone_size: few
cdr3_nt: TGTGCCACCTCGGGTAGGACGGGAACCCAAGAGACCCAGTACTTC
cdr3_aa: CATSGRTGTQETQYF

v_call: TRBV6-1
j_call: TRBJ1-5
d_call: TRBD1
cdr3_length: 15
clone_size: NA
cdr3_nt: TGTGCCAGCAGGTATATACAGGGGGCGGTTCAGCCCCAGCATTTT
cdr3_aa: CASRYIQGAVQPQHF

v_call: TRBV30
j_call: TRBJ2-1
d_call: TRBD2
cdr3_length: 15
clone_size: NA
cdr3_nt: TGTGCCTGGAGCGGCACTAGCGGGAGGTATCGTGAGCAGTTCTTC
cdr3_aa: CAWSGTSGRYREQFF

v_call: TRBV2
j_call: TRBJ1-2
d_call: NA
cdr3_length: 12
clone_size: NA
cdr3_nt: TGTGCCAGCAGGGCTGACTCTGATGGCTACACCTTC
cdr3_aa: CASRADSDGYTF

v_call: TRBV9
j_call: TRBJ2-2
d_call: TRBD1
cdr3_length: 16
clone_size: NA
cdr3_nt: TGTGCCAGCAGCGTAGAAGGGACAGGGTTCACCGGGGAGCTGTTTTTT
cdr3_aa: CASSVEGTGFTGELFF

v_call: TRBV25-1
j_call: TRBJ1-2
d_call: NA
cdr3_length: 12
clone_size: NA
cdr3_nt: TGTGCCAGCAGTGAACCTCCGTATGGCTACACCTTC
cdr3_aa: CASSEPPYGYTF

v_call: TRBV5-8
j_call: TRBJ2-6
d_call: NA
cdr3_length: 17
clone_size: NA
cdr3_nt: TGTGCCAGCAGCTTTACAGGTTCCAGCTCTGGGGCCAACGTCCTGACTTTC
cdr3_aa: CASSFTGSSSGANVLTF

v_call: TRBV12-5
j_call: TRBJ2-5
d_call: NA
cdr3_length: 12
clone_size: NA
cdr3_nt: TGTGCTAGTGGTTTGGTCGGAGAGACCCAGTACTTC
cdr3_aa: CASGLVGETQYF

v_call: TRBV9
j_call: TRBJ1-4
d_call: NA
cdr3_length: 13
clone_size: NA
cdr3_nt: TGTGCCAGCAGCGTCCAGGCTGGTGAAAAACTGTTTTTT
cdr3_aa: CASSVQAGEKLFF

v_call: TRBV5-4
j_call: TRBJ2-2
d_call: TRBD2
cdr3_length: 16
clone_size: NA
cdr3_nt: TGTGCCAGCAGCTTGGGTGCTAGCGGGATTACCGGGGAGCTGTTTTTT
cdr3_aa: CASSLGASGITGELFF

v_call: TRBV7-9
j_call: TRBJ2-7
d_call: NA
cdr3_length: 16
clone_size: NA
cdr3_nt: TGTGCCAGCAGCTCAAAAGCGGGCCTGGGGACCGACGAGCAGTACTTC
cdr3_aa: CASSSKAGLGTDEQYF

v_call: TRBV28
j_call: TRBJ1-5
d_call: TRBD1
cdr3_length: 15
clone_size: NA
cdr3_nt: TGTGCCAGCAGTGATGGACAGGGGTGGAATCAGCCCCAGCATTTT
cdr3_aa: CASSDGQGWNQPQHF

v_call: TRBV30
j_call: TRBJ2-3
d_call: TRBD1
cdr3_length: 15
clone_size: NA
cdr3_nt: TGTGCCTGGAGTGCCTACAGGGGAAGCACAGATACGCAGTATTTT
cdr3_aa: CAWSAYRGSTDTQYF

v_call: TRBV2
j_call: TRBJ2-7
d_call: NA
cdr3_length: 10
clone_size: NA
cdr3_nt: TGTGCCACAGGGTCCTACGAGCAGTACTTC
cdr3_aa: CATGSYEQYF

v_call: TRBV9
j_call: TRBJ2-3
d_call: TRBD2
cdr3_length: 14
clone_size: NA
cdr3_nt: TGTGCCAGCAGCGTAGAAAGGGGAGGGGATACGCAGTATTTT
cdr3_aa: CASSVERGGDTQYF

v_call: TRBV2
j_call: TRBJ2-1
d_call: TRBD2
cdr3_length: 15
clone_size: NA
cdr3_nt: TGTGCCAGCAGTCCTAGCGGGGGCCCCTACAATGAGCAGTTCTTC
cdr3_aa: CASSPSGGPYNEQFF

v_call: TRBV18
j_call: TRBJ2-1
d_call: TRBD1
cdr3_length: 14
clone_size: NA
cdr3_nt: TGTGCCAGCTCACCGGGGACAGGCGACAATGAGCAGTTCTTC
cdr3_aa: CASSPGTGDNEQFF

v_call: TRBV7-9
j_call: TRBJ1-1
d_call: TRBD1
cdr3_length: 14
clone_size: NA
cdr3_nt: TGTGCCAGCAGCTTAGCACAGGGGGAAACTGAAGCTTTCTTT
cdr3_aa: CASSLAQGETEAFF

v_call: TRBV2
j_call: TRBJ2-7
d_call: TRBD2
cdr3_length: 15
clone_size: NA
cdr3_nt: TGTGCCAGCAGCCCCCTCGAGGCGGGGGTCTACGAGCAGTACTTC
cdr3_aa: CASSPLEAGVYEQYF